This TCR beta chain was recorded in a study of PD-1 blockade in classical Hodgkin lymphoma. Germline CDR1 is SGHTA and CDR2 is FQGNSA. The V and J ends lost 2 bases and 5 bases, in that order; junction bases with no gene match: 0. The CDR3 runs 13 residues. Brentuximab vedotin exposure varied among the patients, all of whom had relapsed after autologous stem cell transplantation. Starting with thawed PBMCs, CD4+ T cells were purified by magnetic negative selection. Sequenced by immunoSEQ multiplex PCR; TCRdb stores in-frame clones only, minus some. The table shows roughly 7,600 clones, with around 77% occurring only once.

The chain combines TRBV7-2 with TRBJ2-5; TRBD1 matches at 9 bases. The material was CD4+ T cells from blood, obtained at baseline. The origin of this receptor is a human donor with classical Hodgkin lymphoma. This chain's CDR3 is CASSLTGGETQYF. The CDR3 region has the DNA TGTGCCAGCAGCTTAACAGGGGGCGAGACCCAGTACTTC.